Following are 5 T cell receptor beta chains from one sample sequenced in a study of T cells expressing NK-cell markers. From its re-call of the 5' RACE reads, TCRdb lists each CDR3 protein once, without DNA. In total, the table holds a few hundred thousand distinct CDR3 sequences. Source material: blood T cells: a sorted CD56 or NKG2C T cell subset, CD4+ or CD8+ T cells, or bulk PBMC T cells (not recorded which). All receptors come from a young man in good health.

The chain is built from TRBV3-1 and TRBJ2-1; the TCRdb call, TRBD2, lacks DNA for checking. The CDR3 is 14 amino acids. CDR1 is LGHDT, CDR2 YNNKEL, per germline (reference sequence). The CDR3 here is CASSPGAGRHEQFF.

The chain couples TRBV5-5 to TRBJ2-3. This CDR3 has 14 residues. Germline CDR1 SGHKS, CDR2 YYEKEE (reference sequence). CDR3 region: CASSEGTSTDTQYF.

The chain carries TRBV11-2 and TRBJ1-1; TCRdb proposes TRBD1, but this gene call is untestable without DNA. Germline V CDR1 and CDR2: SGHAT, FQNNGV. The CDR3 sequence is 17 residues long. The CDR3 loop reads CASSSGPPLTRDTEAFF.

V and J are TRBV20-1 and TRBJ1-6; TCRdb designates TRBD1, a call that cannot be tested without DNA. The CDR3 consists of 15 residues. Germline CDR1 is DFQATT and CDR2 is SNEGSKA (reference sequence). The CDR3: CSASNRDRGEAPLHF.

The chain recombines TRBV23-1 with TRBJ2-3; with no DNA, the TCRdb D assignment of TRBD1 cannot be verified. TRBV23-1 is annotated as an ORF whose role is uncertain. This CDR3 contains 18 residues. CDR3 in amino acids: CASSQSGFGGATTDTQYF.